The 9 T cell receptor beta chains listed next were all sequenced from one sample in a study of metastatic and nonmetastatic thyroid tumors. Nobody among the patients had been given any treatment before thyroid surgery. TCRdb ran MiXCR on the PCR reads. Of about 59,000 clones in the sample, around 16% are singletons; the top ten hold around 9%. The sequencing sample was made of blood. Receptors were obtained from a male donor with papillary thyroid cancer or a benign thyroid nodule (not recorded which). Some clones in this sample may be carry-over from other donors' samples.

Notes on this clone: Being one base from a much bigger clone, this may be a read error. The chain links TRBV7-9 to TRBJ1-4; possible D gene TRBD1, 6 bases. Looked up from germline, CDR1 is SEHNR and CDR2 is FQNEAQ (reference sequence). CDR3 length: 15 amino acids. CDR3 amino acids: CAISFIGGQTEKLFF. DNA for the CDR3: TGTGCCATCAGCTTTATAGGGGGGCAAACGGAAAAACTGTTTTTT. Looking up the rest from reference TRBV7-9 and TRBJ1-4 gives the full variable domain: DTGVSQNPRHKITKRGQNVTFRCDPISEHNRLYWYRQTLGQGPEFLTYFQNEAQLEKSRLLSDRFSAERPKGSFSTLEIQRTEQGDSAMYLCAISFIGGQTEKLFFGSGTQLSVL.

This clone was seen many times. The chain links TRBV4-2 to TRBJ2-3; TRBD2 agrees at 12 bases. The CDR3 extends over 16 amino acids. Germline V gene lookup returns CDR1 LGHNA and CDR2 YNFKEQ. Trimming at V came to 0 bases and at J to 4 bases, leaving 2 bases not matched to a gene. DNA of the CDR3: TGTGCCAGCAGCCAAGACGGGACTAGCGGGCCAGATACGCAGTATTTT. This translates into CASSQDGTSGPDTQYF.

In its sample, this clone was seen many times. The chain uses TRBV13 and TRBJ2-7; possibly TRBD1 for D (6 bases). The germline V gene encodes CDR1 PRHDT and CDR2 FYEKMQ (reference sequence). Trimming left V 0 bases short and J 6 bases short, with 12 bases between. This CDR3 has 14 residues. The CDR3 DNA sequence: TGTGCCAGCAGCTTAGGCGTTGCAGGGGCCGAGCAGTACGTC. This codes for CASSLGVAGAEQYV.

Worth noting for this clone: At one of its ends the junction is not consistent with the germline gene, which may arise from a read error. The gene calls are TRBV9 and TRBJ2-5, with D possibly being TRBD2 (7 bases). Germline lookup yields CDR1 SGDLS and CDR2 YYNGEE. The CDR3 is made up of 14 amino acids. CDR3 region: CASSGPGGGETQYF. DNA of the CDR3: TGTGCCAGCAGCGGCCCTGGGGGGGGCGAGACACAGTACTTC.

This clone has a count of ten or more. The rearrangement joins TRBV7-2 to TRBJ2-3; D not resolved. The ends were cut back, 7 bases at V and 3 bases at J, with 14 bases in the middle. This CDR3 spans 14 amino acids. The germline CDR1 and CDR2 sequences are SGHTA and FQGNSA. CDR3 loop: CASTLSYATDTQYF. The CDR3 DNA reads as TGTGCCAGCACCCTTAGTTATGCGACAGATACGCAGTATTTT.

A word on this clone: The junction shows a germline mismatch at one end, possibly a read error. This chain connects TRBV5-6 to TRBJ1-2; D ambiguous. The CDR3 contains 16 residues. Germline assignment: CDR1 SGHDT and CDR2 YYEEEE. This CDR3 is CASILEGHGERYGYTF. CDR3 nucleotide sequence: TGTGCCAGCATCTTGGAGGGCCATGGGGAACGCTATGGCTACACCTTC.

The rearrangement uses TRBV7-4 and TRBJ1-6; a weak D match, TRBD1 (5 bases). This CDR3 region has 14 residues. Germline V lookup: CDR1 SGHVT, CDR2 SQSDAQ. The V end lost 4 bases, the J end lost 9 bases, and 13 bases lay between the germline ends. In DNA, the CDR3 is TGTGCCAGCAGCTCCTGGGGGGTGAGTTCACCCCTCCACTTT. This encodes CASSSWGVSSPLHF.

The sample holds many counts of this clone. This chain uses TRBV12-3 or TRBV12-4 with TRBJ2-2; D gene uncertain. The ends were cut back, 6 bases at V and 1 base at J, with 9 bases in the middle. CDR3 length: 14 residues. For the CDR3, the DNA is TGTGCCAGCAGCCGCGGCGGGAACACCGGGGAGCTGTTTTTT. It encodes CASSRGGNTGELFF.

On this clone itself: Its ends do not fully match the called genes, so a read error is possible. The sample carries other DNA sequences with the same CDR3. The J gene is TRBJ2-2, the V gene TRBV6-6; D gene uncertain. Germline V CDR1 and CDR2: MNHNY, SVGAGI (reference sequence). The CDR3 runs 14 residues. For the CDR3, the DNA is TGTGCCAGCAGTTATCAAGACACTAACGGCGAGCTTTTTTTT. It is translated as CASSYQDTNGELFF.